Following are 32 T cell receptor beta chains from one sample sequenced in a study of cytomegalovirus exposure and HLA in healthy donors. PCR involved 60 Vbeta and 13 Jbeta primers. Profiled with immunoSEQ multiplex PCR; TCRdb holds only in-frame clones, not every one. Of more than 100,000 clones in the sample, about four fifths were seen once. Sequenced material: PBMCs. The receptor source for this set is a woman between 40 and 50 years old in good health and CMV-seronegative.

This clone was picked up one time. This chain links TRBV7-9 with TRBJ1-4, with D possibly TRBD1 on 5 matching bases. Deletions cut 5 bases from V and 0 bases from J, with 10 bases between. The CDR3 is made up of 15 amino acids. From germline, CDR1 is SEHNR and CDR2 FQNEAQ (reference sequence). CDR3 nucleotide sequence: TGTGCCAGCAGCCGGGGGGATACAACTAATGAAAAACTGTTTTTT. Protein: CASSRGDTTNEKLFF.

The chain couples TRBV7-9 to TRBJ2-1, with 7 bases lining up with TRBD1. Per germline, CDR1 SEHNR and CDR2 FQNEAQ (reference sequence). Germline trimming cut 5 bases from V and 4 bases from J; bases unmatched to any gene: 8. CDR3 length equals 15 residues. CDR3 bases: TGTGCCAGCAGCCTCGCAGGGACAGCGTACAATGAGCAGTTCTTC. Its protein product is CASSLAGTAYNEQFF. The full variable domain, rest sourced from reference TRBV7-9 and TRBJ2-1, is DTGVSQNPRHKITKRGQNVTFRCDPISEHNRLYWYRQTLGQGPEFLTYFQNEAQLEKSRLLSDRFSAERPKGSFSTLEIQRTEQGDSAMYLCASSLAGTAYNEQFFGPGTRLTVL.

This chain joins TRBV23-1 and TRBJ2-7; D is uncertain. TRBV23-1 is an ORF, with its function uncertain. V was cut by 0 bases and J by 4 bases, with 7 bases left in between. The CDR3 length is 13 residues. CDR3: CASSQSEFYEQYF. CDR3 in DNA: TGCGCCAGCAGTCAATCAGAGTTTTACGAGCAGTACTTC.

CDR3 sequence reads: CAWKGLGGAEYEQYF. The CDR3 DNA sequence: TGTGCCTGGAAAGGGCTGGGGGGGGCCGAATACGAGCAGTACTTC. The J gene is TRBJ2-7, the V gene TRBV30; tentative D call: TRBD2 (7 bases). Deletions cut 4 bases from V and 4 bases from J, with 20 bases between. This CDR3 spans 15 amino acids. Germline CDR1 is GTSNPN and CDR2 is SVGIG (reference sequence).

V is TRBV19 and J is TRBJ1-6; 8 bases fit TRBD1. The CDR3 loop spans 13 amino acids. CDR1 is LNHDA, CDR2 SQIVND, per germline (reference sequence). V dropped 6 bases and J dropped 7; count of bases not matched to a gene: 2. CDR3 amino acids: CASRDRDNSPLHF. In DNA form, the CDR3 reads TGTGCCAGTAGGGACAGGGACAATTCACCCCTCCACTTT.

The rearrangement uses TRBV18 and TRBJ1-2; D might be TRBD1 (6 bases). CDR1 KGHSH and CDR2 LQKENI come from the germline V gene. Trimming removed 3 bases from V and 4 bases from J, with 12 bases in between. This CDR3 comprises 14 residues. CDR3 protein: CASSPDRSGYGYTF. CDR3 coding DNA: TGTGCCAGCTCACCGGACAGATCAGGCTATGGCTACACCTTC.

The sample holds one count of this clone. V gene TRBV4-3 combines with J gene TRBJ2-7; D unresolved. V was shortened by 0 bases and J by 3 bases, with 9 bases between the two germline ends. Germline-derived CDR1 and CDR2 are LGHNA and YSLEER. The CDR3 runs 14 residues. The CDR3 sequence is CASSQERLYYEQYF. CDR3 coding DNA: TGCGCCAGCAGCCAAGAGCGCCTTTACTACGAGCAGTACTTC.

In its sample, this clone was seen a few times. J is TRBJ2-5 and V is TRBV6-5; weak D call: TRBD1 (5 bases). Germline CDR1 and CDR2: MNHEY and SVGAGI. V lost 4 bases and J lost 3, with 15 bases in between. CDR3 length: 15 residues. The CDR3 DNA reads TGTGCCAGCAGTTCCAGAGGCAGGGCCGAAGAGACCCAGTACTTC. As protein: CASSSRGRAEETQYF.

V is TRBV28 and J is TRBJ2-3; D unresolved. V lost 4 bases, J lost 2 bases, and 4 bases lay in between. Germline lookup yields CDR1 MDHEN and CDR2 SYDVKM. The CDR3 runs 12 residues. Here the CDR3 DNA reads TGTGCCAGCAGTTCCAACACAGATACGCAGTATTTT. The encoded protein is CASSSNTDTQYF. Full variable domain (missing parts from reference TRBV28 and TRBJ2-3): DVKVTQSSRYLVKRTGEKVFLECVQDMDHENMFWYRQDPGLGLRLIYFSYDVKMKEKGDIPEGYSVSREKKERFSLILESASTNQTSMYLCASSSNTDTQYFGPGTRLTVL.

The chain uses TRBV15 and TRBJ2-7; 7 bases align to TRBD1. V shed 3 bases, J shed 3 bases, and the junction held 5 bases outside the gene matches. The germline V gene has CDR1 LNHNV and CDR2 YYDKDF (reference sequence). This CDR3 spans 14 amino acids. The CDR3 loop reads CATSSWTGLYEQYF. The CDR3 nucleotides read TGTGCCACCAGCAGCTGGACAGGACTCTACGAGCAGTACTTC.

The gene calls are TRBV18 and TRBJ2-7, with a tentative D call TRBD2 (5 bases). This CDR3 has 15 amino acids. Germline assignment: CDR1 KGHSH and CDR2 LQKENI. Trimming cost V 2 bases and J 0 bases, with 11 bases left between them. DNA for the CDR3: TGTGCCAGCTCACCAGGTTTAGCGTTCTCCTACGAGCAGTACTTC. Protein product: CASSPGLAFSYEQYF. Filled out from reference TRBV18 and TRBJ2-7, the complete variable domain reads NAGVMQNPRHLVRRRGQEARLRCSPMKGHSHVYWYRQLPEEGLKFMVYLQKENIIDESGMPKERFSAEFPKEGPSILRIQQVVRGDSAAYFCASSPGLAFSYEQYFGPGTRLTVT.

This clone has more than one count but fewer than ten. This chain uses TRBV7-9 with TRBJ1-5; D gene ambiguous. Germline loops: CDR1 SEHNR, CDR2 FQNEAQ (reference sequence). V was clipped by 3 bases and J by 5 bases, with 8 bases between them. This CDR3 is built from 13 residues. DNA of the CDR3: TGTGCCAGCAGCTTGCGAGCTTATCAGCCCCAGCATTTT. It encodes CASSLRAYQPQHF.

This chain connects TRBV2 to TRBJ1-2, with 8 bases aligning to TRBD1. V was pared by 6 bases and J by 9 bases, with 6 bases of the junction left unmatched. Looked up from germline, CDR1 is SNHLY and CDR2 is FYNNEI. The CDR3 spans 12 residues. CDR3 in amino acids: CASSPGTGRYTF. CDR3 coding DNA: TGTGCCAGCAGCCCTGGGACAGGACGCTACACCTTC.

The chain has TRBV4-3 and TRBJ2-1, with 10 bases that match TRBD2. CDR3 length equals 18 residues. V shed 0 bases and J 3 bases; nucleotides not matched to a gene: 8. The germline V gene encodes CDR1 LGHNA and CDR2 YSLEER. DNA for the CDR3: TGCGCCAGCAGCCAAGATACCTGGCTAGCGGGGGACTACAATGAGCAGTTCTTC. Translated, it gives CASSQDTWLAGDYNEQFF.

This rearrangement joins TRBV27 to TRBJ1-2; 8 positions agree with TRBD1. Germline CDR1 and CDR2: MNHEY and SMNVEV (reference sequence). The CDR3 totals 15 residues. With 4 bases clipped from V and 6 bases from J, the junction kept 10 bases outside the gene matches. The CDR3 loop is CASSSFDRGQHGYTF. The CDR3 DNA reads TGTGCCAGCAGTTCGTTTGACAGGGGACAGCATGGCTACACCTTC.

This sequence joins TRBV4-3 and TRBJ1-2; D is undetermined. Trimming shortened V by 4 bases and J by 8 bases, and 20 bases separated the two germline ends. Germline V gives CDR1 LGHNA, CDR2 YSLEER. This CDR3 region has 15 residues. The CDR3, as DNA: TGCGCCAGCAGCCTAATAGCCAATCTTTCCCCGGGCTACACCTTC. It is translated as CASSLIANLSPGYTF.

The V and J genes are TRBV7-2 and TRBJ2-7, with D tentatively TRBD1 (5 bases). Between the trimmed V and J ends, which lost 2 bases and 2 bases, there was a span of 10 bases. CDR1 is SGHTA and CDR2 is FQGNSA in the germline V gene. The CDR3 runs to 14 residues. The chain's CDR3 is CASSLSTGTYEQYF. As DNA, the CDR3 is TGTGCCAGCAGCTTATCCACAGGAACCTACGAGCAGTACTTC.

This sequence joins TRBV6-5 and TRBJ2-7; a weak D match, TRBD1 (6 bases). V was pared by 7 bases and J by 5 bases, with 18 bases between. CDR1 and CDR2 from the germline V gene are MNHEY and SVGAGI. This CDR3 has 14 residues. CDR3 sequence reads: CASKQTGTFHEQYF. In nucleotides, the CDR3 is TGTGCCAGCAAACAGACAGGTACATTCCACGAGCAGTACTTC.

This clone was observed a few times. This chain's CDR3 is CASSDRLYSPLHF. CDR3 coding DNA: TGTGCCAGCAGTGACCGTCTATATTCACCCCTCCACTTT. The rearrangement uses TRBV2 and TRBJ1-6; D remains unclear. From germline, CDR1 is SNHLY and CDR2 FYNNEI. There are 13 residues in the CDR3. V was trimmed by 3 bases and J by 8 bases, leaving 8 bases between them.

This rearrangement joins TRBV6-5 to TRBJ1-2; TRBD1 matches 7 bases. The CDR3 is 15 amino acids. Germline CDR1 is MNHEY and CDR2 is SVGAGI. V was pared by 6 bases and J by 2 bases, with 9 bases of the junction left unmatched. CDR3 region: CASRPDRAQNYGYTF. CDR3 bases: TGTGCCAGCAGGCCCGACAGGGCACAAAACTATGGCTACACCTTC.

This chain links TRBV5-6 with TRBJ2-5; no definite D call. TRBJ2-7 matches the DNA end more closely, so the J call is doubtful. Germline values: CDR1 SGHDT, CDR2 YYEEEE. This CDR3 is 14 amino acids long. The CDR3 protein is CASSRGALPYEQYF. In DNA form, the CDR3 reads TGTGCCAGCAGTCGTGGAGCCTTGCCCTACGAGCAGTACTTC.

The J gene is TRBJ1-4, the V gene TRBV13; 9 bases map to TRBD1. After removal of 0 bases from V and 8 bases from J, the junction contained 4 bases not matched to a gene. Germline assignment: CDR1 PRHDT and CDR2 FYEKMQ (reference sequence). The CDR3 runs to 15 residues. CDR3 residues: CASSLGGTGQEKLFF. The CDR3 DNA sequence: TGTGCCAGCAGCTTAGGAGGGACAGGGCAGGAAAAACTGTTTTTT. Supplemented by reference TRBV13 and TRBJ1-4, the full variable domain reads AAGVIQSPRHLIKEKRETATLKCYPIPRHDTVYWYQQGPGQDPQFLISFYEKMQSDKGSIPDRFSAQQFSDYHSELNMSSLELGDSALYFCASSLGGTGQEKLFFGSGTQLSVL.

The rearrangement links TRBV13 to TRBJ1-4; perhaps TRBD1 as D (5 bases). Germline CDR1 is PRHDT and CDR2 is FYEKMQ (reference sequence). The CDR3 contains 17 residues. V shed 4 bases and J shed 14 bases, with 29 bases lying between them. The CDR3 region has the DNA TGTGCCAGCAGCTCCGCCCGGGGGGAAGGGGCCTCCGCCTTTCTGTTTTTT. It yields the protein CASSSARGEGASAFLFF.

The gene calls are TRBV7-6 and TRBJ2-2, with 7 bases fitting TRBD1. This CDR3 comprises 17 residues. Germline CDR1 SGHVS, CDR2 FNYEAQ. Unmatched junction bases numbered 8, after V lost 3 bases and J lost 1 base. DNA for the CDR3: TGTGCCAGCAGCTTTTTTCCGGGACAGCAGAACACCGGGGAGCTGTTTTTT. Translating gives CASSFFPGQQNTGELFF.

This chain links TRBV10-3 with TRBJ2-5; a weak D match, TRBD1 (5 bases). The germline CDR1 and CDR2 sequences are ENHRY and SYGVKD. V was shortened by 2 bases and J by 1 base, with 14 bases between the two germline ends. This CDR3 is 16 amino acids long. CDR3 coding DNA: TGTGCCATCAGTGAGCGCGGTGCAGGGCGCCAAGAGACCCAGTACTTC. Its translation: CAISERGAGRQETQYF.

The rearrangement links TRBV6-6 to TRBJ2-7; 7 bases fit TRBD1. V gave up 5 bases and J gave up 4 bases; unmatched junction bases: 8. This CDR3 is built from 14 residues. Germline CDR1 is MNHNY and CDR2 is SVGAGI (reference sequence). The CDR3 DNA is TGTGCCAGCAGTCAAGGGGGACAGAGGTACGAGCAGTACTTC. The encoded protein is CASSQGGQRYEQYF.

This clone was seen only once. This rearrangement joins TRBV6-5 to TRBJ1-2, with D perhaps TRBD1 (6 bases). This CDR3 has 13 amino acids. V was clipped by 6 bases and J by 8 bases, with 16 bases between them. Germline CDR1 reads MNHEY; CDR2 reads SVGAGI. The CDR3 DNA follows: TGTGCCAGCAGAAGGGGGGGGGTCGAGGGCTACACCTTC. It specifies CASRRGGVEGYTF.

The CDR3 reads CASSSPNGRGGPDTQYF. The CDR3 nucleotides are TGTGCCAGCAGCTCCCCGAATGGGCGGGGGGGGCCAGATACGCAGTATTTT. The chain combines TRBV7-2 with TRBJ2-3, with 9 bases fitting TRBD2. Trimming removed 4 bases from V and 4 bases from J; junction bases left unmatched: 12. CDR1 is SGHTA, CDR2 FQGNSA, per germline. The CDR3 length is 17 residues.

In its sample, this clone was seen once. The chain is built from TRBV28 and TRBJ2-3; 12 positions match TRBD1. The CDR3 length is 17 residues. V was clipped by 4 bases and J by 1 base; unmatched bases: 6. Germline loops: CDR1 MDHEN, CDR2 SYDVKM. The CDR3 loop is CASSSGQGATGTDTQYF. The CDR3 DNA follows: TGTGCCAGCAGTTCGGGACAGGGGGCTACTGGCACAGATACGCAGTATTTT.

This rearrangement joins TRBV6-1 to TRBJ2-4, with a tentative D call TRBD1 (5 bases). The CDR3 consists of 15 residues. Germline V gives CDR1 MNHNS, CDR2 SASEGT. Deletions cut 0 bases from V and 4 bases from J, with 10 bases between. The CDR3 spells CASSEAGRAKNIQYF. Here the CDR3 DNA reads TGTGCCAGCAGTGAAGCGGGCAGGGCGAAAAACATTCAGTACTTC.

V gene TRBV30 combines with J gene TRBJ1-4, with unresolved D. Trimming removed 2 bases from V and 0 bases from J, with 16 bases in between. The germline gives CDR1 GTSNPN, CDR2 SVGIG (reference sequence). The CDR3 covers 17 residues. The CDR3 loop reads CAWSFAFGSATNEKLFF. CDR3 DNA sequence: TGTGCCTGGAGTTTCGCCTTCGGGTCTGCAACTAATGAAAAACTGTTTTTT. Drawing the rest from reference TRBV30 and TRBJ1-4, the complete variable domain is SQTIHQWPATLVQPVGSPLSLECTVEGTSNPNLYWYRQAAGRGLQLLFYSVGIGQISSEVPQNLSASRPQDRQFILSSKKLLLSDSGFYLCAWSFAFGSATNEKLFFGSGTQLSVL.

The chain recombines TRBV27 with TRBJ1-4; 8 bases are shared with TRBD1. This CDR3 is built from 15 residues. Unmatched junction bases numbered 5, after V lost 3 bases and J lost 5 bases. The germline V gene encodes CDR1 MNHEY and CDR2 SMNVEV (reference sequence). The CDR3 bases are TGTGCCAGCAGTTTTATAGGACAGGGCAATGAAAAACTGTTTTTT. Translation: CASSFIGQGNEKLFF.